A selection of T cell receptor beta chains follows, all from one sample in a study of metastatic and nonmetastatic thyroid tumors. TCRdb reprocessed the PCR reads via MiXCR. The sample includes around 4,000 clones, 30% to 45% of them seen just once. The sample was adjacent normal tissue. These receptors were collected from a male donor with papillary thyroid cancer or a benign thyroid nodule (not recorded which). Some clones in this sample may be carry-over from other donors' samples. Each CDR3 is given with its conserved first and last residue. Each record gives: J gene, clone size, D gene, V gene, CDR3 DNA, CDR3 protein. The D gene is left open where the match is weak. A clone size is listed for some rows: how often the clone was seen (once, few, many), or a class if it is expanded.

j_gene: TRBJ2-1; abundance: few; d_gene: TRBD1; v_gene: TRBV6-5; CDR3nt: TGTGCCAGCAGTTACGAGGGACAGGGGGTATCGGGCTACAATGAGCAGTTCTTC; CDR3aa: CASSYEGQGVSGYNEQFF
j_gene: TRBJ2-3; abundance: few; d_gene: NA; v_gene: TRBV28; CDR3nt: TGTGCCAGCAGTCCCCGCGGTGGGGCACGCACAGATACGCAGTATTTT; CDR3aa: CASSPRGGARTDTQYF
j_gene: TRBJ1-6; abundance: NA; d_gene: NA; v_gene: TRBV11-1; CDR3nt: TGTGCCAGCAGCTCACCGAGGGTAAAGATTGGCTCACCCCTCCACTTT; CDR3aa: CASSSPRVKIGSPLHF
j_gene: TRBJ2-7; abundance: NA; d_gene: TRBD2; v_gene: TRBV20-1; CDR3nt: TGCAGTGCTAGAGAGGGCGGGGCTAGCGGGTTCTACGAGCAGTACTTC; CDR3aa: CSAREGGASGFYEQYF
j_gene: TRBJ2-1; abundance: once; d_gene: TRBD2; v_gene: TRBV11-1; CDR3nt: TGTGCCAGCAGCTTAGGTAGCGGGATCTACAATGAGCAGTTCTTC; CDR3aa: CASSLGSGIYNEQFF
j_gene: TRBJ2-7; abundance: few; d_gene: TRBD1; v_gene: TRBV19; CDR3nt: TGTGCCAGTAGTTGGGACAGGGGGGCCGAGCAGTACTTC; CDR3aa: CASSWDRGAEQYF
j_gene: TRBJ2-3; abundance: medium-sized; d_gene: NA; v_gene: TRBV5-8; CDR3nt: TGTGCCAGCAGCTTTTGGCAGCTGGGGGCGGTAGATACGCAGTATTTT; CDR3aa: CASSFWQLGAVDTQYF
j_gene: TRBJ1-2; abundance: NA; d_gene: NA; v_gene: TRBV20-1; CDR3nt: TGCAGTGCTAGTGCCGGGGCGGCGGGCTACACCTTC; CDR3aa: CSASAGAAGYTF
j_gene: TRBJ2-1; abundance: few; d_gene: TRBD1; v_gene: TRBV2; CDR3nt: TGTGCCAGCAGTGCAGGGGGCGCCCTCTACAATGAGCAGTTCTTC; CDR3aa: CASSAGGALYNEQFF
j_gene: TRBJ1-6; abundance: few; d_gene: TRBD1; v_gene: TRBV6-1; CDR3nt: TGTGCCAGCAGACGCAAGGGACAGGGTATCAGTTCACCCCTCCACTTT; CDR3aa: CASRRKGQGISSPLHF
j_gene: TRBJ2-3; abundance: few; d_gene: NA; v_gene: TRBV4-1; CDR3nt: TGCGCCAGCAGCCAAGTGGGGGCAGATACGCAGTATTTT; CDR3aa: CASSQVGADTQYF
j_gene: TRBJ2-5; abundance: NA; d_gene: TRBD2; v_gene: TRBV20-1; CDR3nt: TGCAGTGCTGTTAGCGGGGGGTTGAAGACCCAGTACTTC; CDR3aa: CSAVSGGLKTQYF
j_gene: TRBJ2-7; abundance: NA; d_gene: TRBD2; v_gene: TRBV7-9; CDR3nt: TGTGCCAGCAGCCCAACTAGCGGGGGCTACGAGCAGTACTTC; CDR3aa: CASSPTSGGYEQYF
j_gene: TRBJ1-1; abundance: medium-sized; d_gene: NA; v_gene: TRBV18; CDR3nt: TGTGCCAGCTCACCACCGATGACAGCGAACACTGAAGCTTTCTTT; CDR3aa: CASSPPMTANTEAFF
j_gene: TRBJ1-2; abundance: NA; d_gene: TRBD1; v_gene: TRBV7-8; CDR3nt: TGTGCCAGCAGCGGGACAGGGGGCGCGCTCCAAAATGGCTACACCTTC; CDR3aa: CASSGTGGALQNGYTF
j_gene: TRBJ2-1; abundance: large; d_gene: TRBD2; v_gene: TRBV11-1; CDR3nt: TGTGCCAGCAGCTTGGGGACTAACTACAATGAGCAGTTCTTC; CDR3aa: CASSLGTNYNEQFF
j_gene: TRBJ2-7; abundance: many; d_gene: TRBD2; v_gene: TRBV6-1; CDR3nt: TGTGCCAGCAAGGGTTCGGGAGGGCCCTACGAGCAGTACTTC; CDR3aa: CASKGSGGPYEQYF
j_gene: TRBJ1-5; abundance: few; d_gene: NA; v_gene: TRBV6-2/TRBV6-3; CDR3nt: TGTGCCAGCAGTTACCGTGGGGACAGCAATCAGCCCCAGCATTTT; CDR3aa: CASSYRGDSNQPQHF
j_gene: TRBJ1-2; abundance: few; d_gene: NA; v_gene: TRBV2; CDR3nt: TGTGCCAGCAGTGAAGCGCGGGGAGACGGCTATGGCTACACCTTC; CDR3aa: CASSEARGDGYGYTF
j_gene: TRBJ2-2; abundance: few; d_gene: NA; v_gene: TRBV6-1; CDR3nt: TGTGCCAGCAGTGAAAGGAGGCAAACCGGGGAGCTGTTTTTT; CDR3aa: CASSERRQTGELFF
j_gene: TRBJ2-5; abundance: NA; d_gene: NA; v_gene: TRBV20-1; CDR3nt: TGCAGTGCCTTTGACAGTTTCCTACAAGAGACCCAGTACTTC; CDR3aa: CSAFDSFLQETQYF
j_gene: TRBJ2-1; abundance: few; d_gene: NA; v_gene: TRBV25-1; CDR3nt: TGTGCCAGCAGTGGCCTGCCCGGGACACCCTACAATGAGCAGTTCTTC; CDR3aa: CASSGLPGTPYNEQFF
j_gene: TRBJ2-7; abundance: NA; d_gene: TRBD1; v_gene: TRBV27; CDR3nt: TGTGCCAGCAGTGAGGGGGCCCACAGGGCTAGCGAGCAGTACTTC; CDR3aa: CASSEGAHRASEQYF
j_gene: TRBJ2-1; abundance: NA; d_gene: TRBD1; v_gene: TRBV24-1; CDR3nt: TGTGCCACCAGTGATGGGGACAGGGGGGCCTCCTACAATGAGCAGTTCTTC; CDR3aa: CATSDGDRGASYNEQFF
j_gene: TRBJ1-2; abundance: NA; d_gene: TRBD1; v_gene: TRBV20-1; CDR3nt: TGCAGTGCTAGGACAGGGGAAAACTATGGCTACACCTTC; CDR3aa: CSARTGENYGYTF
j_gene: TRBJ1-4; abundance: NA; d_gene: NA; v_gene: TRBV11-2; CDR3nt: TGTGCCAGCAGCCCCCGCCGCTGGGATGAAAAACTGTTTTTT; CDR3aa: CASSPRRWDEKLFF
j_gene: TRBJ2-7; abundance: NA; d_gene: NA; v_gene: TRBV10-3; CDR3nt: TGTGCCATCAGTGAGACAGGTCAGGAGCAGTACTTC; CDR3aa: CAISETGQEQYF
j_gene: TRBJ1-1; abundance: NA; d_gene: NA; v_gene: TRBV11-2; CDR3nt: TGTGCCAGCAGCTTCAGGGTCGGGACTGAAGCTTTCTTT; CDR3aa: CASSFRVGTEAFF
j_gene: TRBJ1-2; abundance: large; d_gene: TRBD1; v_gene: TRBV6-1; CDR3nt: TGTGCCAGCCAACCTTCGACAGGGACGATCTATGGCTACACCTTC; CDR3aa: CASQPSTGTIYGYTF
j_gene: TRBJ1-3; abundance: few; d_gene: NA; v_gene: TRBV20-1; CDR3nt: TGCAGTGCTAGAGACAAGGAGACTGGAAACACCATATATTTT; CDR3aa: CSARDKETGNTIYF
j_gene: TRBJ2-1; abundance: few; d_gene: NA; v_gene: TRBV12-5; CDR3nt: TGTGCTAGTGGTTTGCAAGTTTACAATGAGCAGTTCTTC; CDR3aa: CASGLQVYNEQFF
j_gene: TRBJ2-1; abundance: NA; d_gene: TRBD2; v_gene: TRBV28; CDR3nt: TGTGCCAGCAGTTTATCCTCGACTAGCGGGAGGGCACGGGAGCAGTTCTTC; CDR3aa: CASSLSSTSGRAREQFF
j_gene: TRBJ1-5; abundance: few; d_gene: NA; v_gene: TRBV12-3/TRBV12-4; CDR3nt: TGTGCCAGCAGTTTCATTGGGTACCAGCCCCAGCATTTT; CDR3aa: CASSFIGYQPQHF
j_gene: TRBJ1-2; abundance: NA; d_gene: NA; v_gene: TRBV7-9; CDR3nt: TGTGCCAGCAGCTTAGTCAAGGGGGACTATGGCTACACCTTC; CDR3aa: CASSLVKGDYGYTF
j_gene: TRBJ2-3; abundance: NA; d_gene: NA; v_gene: TRBV20-1; CDR3nt: TGCAGTGCTAGAACCCTCCTAGCAAATACGCAGTATTTT; CDR3aa: CSARTLLANTQYF
j_gene: TRBJ2-7; abundance: once; d_gene: TRBD1; v_gene: TRBV6-4; CDR3nt: TGTGCCAGCAGTTACGTACCGGGGGGGGGACAGGGGATTTACGAGCAGTACTTC; CDR3aa: CASSYVPGGGQGIYEQYF
j_gene: TRBJ2-1; abundance: NA; d_gene: NA; v_gene: TRBV11-3; CDR3nt: TGTGCCAGCGAGAGCTCCTACAATGAGCAGTTCTTC; CDR3aa: CASESSYNEQFF
j_gene: TRBJ2-7; abundance: NA; d_gene: NA; v_gene: TRBV28; CDR3nt: TGTGCCAGCAGTTCCCGCCTAGGTTTCTCCTACGAGCAGTACTTC; CDR3aa: CASSSRLGFSYEQYF
j_gene: TRBJ1-1; abundance: medium-sized; d_gene: NA; v_gene: TRBV18; CDR3nt: TGTGCCAGCTCACCAGTAGGGTCGAACACTGAAGCTTTCTTT; CDR3aa: CASSPVGSNTEAFF
j_gene: TRBJ2-5; abundance: NA; d_gene: NA; v_gene: TRBV11-2; CDR3nt: TGTGCCAGCAGCTTCCCCCCCACAGGGAAGGTTAGAGAGACCCAGTACTTC; CDR3aa: CASSFPPTGKVRETQYF
j_gene: TRBJ1-6; abundance: NA; d_gene: TRBD1; v_gene: TRBV20-1; CDR3nt: TGCAGTGCTAGAGATAGCGGCAGGGGGAATTCACCCCTCCACTTT; CDR3aa: CSARDSGRGNSPLHF
j_gene: TRBJ2-7; abundance: NA; d_gene: TRBD2; v_gene: TRBV7-2; CDR3nt: TGTGCCAGCAGCCTTAGCGGGATCGGGTCCTACGAGCAGTACTTC; CDR3aa: CASSLSGIGSYEQYF
j_gene: TRBJ1-3; abundance: few; d_gene: NA; v_gene: TRBV5-5; CDR3nt: TGTGCCAGCAAAGTACCCTCTGGAAACACCATATATTTT; CDR3aa: CASKVPSGNTIYF